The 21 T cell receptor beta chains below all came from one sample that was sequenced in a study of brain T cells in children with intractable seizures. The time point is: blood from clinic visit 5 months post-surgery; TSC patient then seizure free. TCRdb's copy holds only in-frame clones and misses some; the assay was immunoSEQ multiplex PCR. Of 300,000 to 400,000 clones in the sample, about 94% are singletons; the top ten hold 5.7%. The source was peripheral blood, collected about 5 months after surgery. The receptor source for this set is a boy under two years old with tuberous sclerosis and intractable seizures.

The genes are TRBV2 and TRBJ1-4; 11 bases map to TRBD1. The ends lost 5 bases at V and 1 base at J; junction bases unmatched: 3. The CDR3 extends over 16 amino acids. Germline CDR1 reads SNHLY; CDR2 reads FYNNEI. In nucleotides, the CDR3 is TGTGCCAGCAGTTCCGGGACAGGGGGAACTAATGAAAAACTGTTTTTT. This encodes CASSSGTGGTNEKLFF.

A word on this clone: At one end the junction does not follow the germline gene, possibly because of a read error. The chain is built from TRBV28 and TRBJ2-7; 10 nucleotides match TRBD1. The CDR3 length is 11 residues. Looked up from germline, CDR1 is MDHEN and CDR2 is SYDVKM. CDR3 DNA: TGTGCCAGCAGTACGGGACAGGGGATAAACTTC. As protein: CASSTGQGINF.

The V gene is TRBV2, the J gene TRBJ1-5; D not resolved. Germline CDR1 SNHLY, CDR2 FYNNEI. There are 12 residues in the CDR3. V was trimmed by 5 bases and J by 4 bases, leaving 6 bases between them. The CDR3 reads CASSRGNQPQHF. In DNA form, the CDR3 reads TGTGCCAGCAGTCGGGGAAATCAGCCCCAGCATTTT.

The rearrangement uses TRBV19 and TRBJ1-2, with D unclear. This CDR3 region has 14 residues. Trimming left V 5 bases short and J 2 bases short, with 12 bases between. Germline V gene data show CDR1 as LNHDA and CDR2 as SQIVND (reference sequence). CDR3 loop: CASSVPDGNYGYTF. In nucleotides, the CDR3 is TGTGCCAGTAGTGTACCGGACGGGAACTATGGCTACACCTTC.

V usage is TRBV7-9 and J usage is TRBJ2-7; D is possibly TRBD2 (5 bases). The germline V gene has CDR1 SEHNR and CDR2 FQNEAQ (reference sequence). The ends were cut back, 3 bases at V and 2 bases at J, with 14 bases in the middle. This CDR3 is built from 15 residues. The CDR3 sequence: CASSLGSRGAYEQYF. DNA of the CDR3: TGTGCCAGCAGCTTGGGCTCCCGGGGTGCCTACGAGCAGTACTTC.

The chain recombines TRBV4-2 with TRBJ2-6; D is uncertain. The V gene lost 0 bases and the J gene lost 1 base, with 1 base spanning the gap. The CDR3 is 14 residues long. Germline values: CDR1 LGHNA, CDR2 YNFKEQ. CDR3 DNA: TGTGCCAGCAGCCAAGAATCTGGGGCCAACGTCCTGACTTTC. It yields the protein CASSQESGANVLTF.

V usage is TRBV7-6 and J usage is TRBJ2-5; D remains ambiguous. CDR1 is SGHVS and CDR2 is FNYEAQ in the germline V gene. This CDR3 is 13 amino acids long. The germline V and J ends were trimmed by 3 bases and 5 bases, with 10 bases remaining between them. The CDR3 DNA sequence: TGTGCCAGCAGCTTCGGCGTGTTCGAGACCCAGTACTTC. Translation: CASSFGVFETQYF.

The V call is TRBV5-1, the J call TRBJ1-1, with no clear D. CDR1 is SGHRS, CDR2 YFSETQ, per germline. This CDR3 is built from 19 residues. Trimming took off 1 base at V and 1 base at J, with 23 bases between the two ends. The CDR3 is CASSLKDEAVVSQNTEAFF. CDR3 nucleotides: TGCGCCAGCAGCTTGAAAGATGAGGCGGTCGTAAGTCAGAACACTGAAGCTTTCTTT.

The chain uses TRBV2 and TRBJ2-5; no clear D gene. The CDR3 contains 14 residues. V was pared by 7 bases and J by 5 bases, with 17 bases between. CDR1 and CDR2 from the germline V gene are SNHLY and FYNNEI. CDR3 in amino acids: CASIGRLRWETQYF. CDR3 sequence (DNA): TGTGCCAGCATCGGCAGACTTCGATGGGAGACCCAGTACTTC.

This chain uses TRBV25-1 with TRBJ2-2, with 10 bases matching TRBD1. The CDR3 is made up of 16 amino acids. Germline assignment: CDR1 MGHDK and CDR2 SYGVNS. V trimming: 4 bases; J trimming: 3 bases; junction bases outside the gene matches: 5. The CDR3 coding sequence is TGTGCCAGCAGTGCCCGGGACAGGGGTTACACCGGGGAGCTGTTTTTT. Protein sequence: CASSARDRGYTGELFF.

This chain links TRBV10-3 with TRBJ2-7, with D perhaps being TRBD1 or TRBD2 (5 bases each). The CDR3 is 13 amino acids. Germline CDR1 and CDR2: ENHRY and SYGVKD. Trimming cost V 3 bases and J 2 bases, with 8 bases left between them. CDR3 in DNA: TGTGCCATCAGTGATGGGGACCCCTACGAGCAGTACTTC. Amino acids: CAISDGDPYEQYF.

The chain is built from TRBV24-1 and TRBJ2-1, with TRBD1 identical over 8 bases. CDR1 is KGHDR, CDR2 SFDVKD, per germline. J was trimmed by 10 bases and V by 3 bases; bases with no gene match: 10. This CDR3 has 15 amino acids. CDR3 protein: CATSDPQTGEWEQFF. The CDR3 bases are TGTGCCACCAGTGATCCCCAGACAGGGGAATGGGAGCAGTTCTTC.

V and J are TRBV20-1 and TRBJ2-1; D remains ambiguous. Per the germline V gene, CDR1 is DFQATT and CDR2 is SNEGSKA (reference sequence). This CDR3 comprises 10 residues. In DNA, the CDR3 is TGCAGCAGCCGCTACAATGAGCAGTTCTTC. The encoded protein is CSSRYNEQFF.

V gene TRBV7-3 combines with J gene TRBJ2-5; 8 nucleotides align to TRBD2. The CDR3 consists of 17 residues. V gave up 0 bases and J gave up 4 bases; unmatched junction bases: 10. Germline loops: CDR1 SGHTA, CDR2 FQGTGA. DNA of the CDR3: TGTGCCAGCAGCTTAACGGCCCCCGGGACTAGTCGAGAGACCCAGTACTTC. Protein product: CASSLTAPGTSRETQYF.

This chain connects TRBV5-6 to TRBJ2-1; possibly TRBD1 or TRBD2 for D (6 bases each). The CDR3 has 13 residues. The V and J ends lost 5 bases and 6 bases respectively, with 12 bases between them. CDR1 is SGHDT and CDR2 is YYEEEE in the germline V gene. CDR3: CASRQQGGNEQFF. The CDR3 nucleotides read TGTGCCAGCAGACAACAGGGAGGCAATGAGCAGTTCTTC.

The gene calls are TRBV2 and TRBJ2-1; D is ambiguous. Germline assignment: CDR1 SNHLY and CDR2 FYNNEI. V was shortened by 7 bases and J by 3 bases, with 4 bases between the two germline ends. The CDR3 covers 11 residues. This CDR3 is CASIFYNEQFF. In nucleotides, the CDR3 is TGTGCCAGCATTTTCTACAATGAGCAGTTCTTC.

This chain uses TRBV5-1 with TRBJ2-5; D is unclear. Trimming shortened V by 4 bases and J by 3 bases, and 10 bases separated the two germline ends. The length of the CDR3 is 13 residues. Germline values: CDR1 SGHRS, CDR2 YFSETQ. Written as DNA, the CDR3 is TGCGCCAGCAGCCTAAAAAGGAAAGAGACCCAGTACTTC. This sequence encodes CASSLKRKETQYF.

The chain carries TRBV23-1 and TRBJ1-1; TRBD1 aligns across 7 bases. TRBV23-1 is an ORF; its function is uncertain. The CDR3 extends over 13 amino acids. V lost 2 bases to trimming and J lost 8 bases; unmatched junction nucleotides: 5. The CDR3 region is CASSQANRGEAFF. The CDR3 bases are TGCGCCAGCAGTCAAGCGAACAGGGGAGAAGCTTTCTTT.

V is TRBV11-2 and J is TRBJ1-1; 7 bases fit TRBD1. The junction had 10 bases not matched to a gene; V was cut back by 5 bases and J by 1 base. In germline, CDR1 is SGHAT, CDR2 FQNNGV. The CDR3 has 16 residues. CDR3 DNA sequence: TGTGCCAGCAGCCCCTATCCGGGACAGACGAACACTGAAGCTTTCTTT. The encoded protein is CASSPYPGQTNTEAFF.

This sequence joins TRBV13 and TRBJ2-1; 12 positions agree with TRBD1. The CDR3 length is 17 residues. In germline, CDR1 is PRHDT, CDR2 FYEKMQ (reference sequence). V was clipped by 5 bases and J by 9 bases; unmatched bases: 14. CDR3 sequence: CASSLRAWDRGLGEQFF. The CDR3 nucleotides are TGTGCCAGCAGCCTGAGGGCTTGGGACAGGGGGCTTGGTGAGCAGTTCTTC.

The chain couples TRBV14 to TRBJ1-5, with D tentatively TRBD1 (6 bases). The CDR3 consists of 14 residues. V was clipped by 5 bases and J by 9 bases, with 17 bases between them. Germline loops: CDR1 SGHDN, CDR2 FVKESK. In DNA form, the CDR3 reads TGTGCCAGCAGCATACGACAGGCGGGGGGGCCCCAGCATTTT. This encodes CASSIRQAGGPQHF.